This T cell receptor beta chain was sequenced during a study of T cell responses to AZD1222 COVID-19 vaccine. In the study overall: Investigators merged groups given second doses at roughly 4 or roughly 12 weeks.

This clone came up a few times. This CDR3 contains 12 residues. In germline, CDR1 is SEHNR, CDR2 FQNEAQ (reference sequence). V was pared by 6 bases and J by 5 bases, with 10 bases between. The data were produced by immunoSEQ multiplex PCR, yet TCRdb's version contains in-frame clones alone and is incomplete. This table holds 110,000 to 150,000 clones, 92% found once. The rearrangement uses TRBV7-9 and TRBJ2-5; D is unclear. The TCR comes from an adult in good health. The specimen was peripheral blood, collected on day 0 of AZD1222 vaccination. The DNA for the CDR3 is TGTGCCAGCAGTTCCCATGGGGAGACCCAGTACTTC. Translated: CASSSHGETQYF.